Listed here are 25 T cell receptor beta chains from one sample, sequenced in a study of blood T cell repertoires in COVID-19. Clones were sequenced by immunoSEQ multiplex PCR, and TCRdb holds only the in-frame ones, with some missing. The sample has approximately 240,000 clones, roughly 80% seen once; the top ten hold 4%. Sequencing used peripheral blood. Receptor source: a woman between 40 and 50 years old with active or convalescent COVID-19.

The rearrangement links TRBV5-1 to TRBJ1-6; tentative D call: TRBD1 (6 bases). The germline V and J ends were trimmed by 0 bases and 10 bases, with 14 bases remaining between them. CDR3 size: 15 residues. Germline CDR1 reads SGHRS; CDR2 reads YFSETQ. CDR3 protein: CASSLDGQNSSPLHF. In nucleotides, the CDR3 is TGCGCCAGCAGCTTGGATGGACAGAATTCGTCACCCCTCCACTTT.

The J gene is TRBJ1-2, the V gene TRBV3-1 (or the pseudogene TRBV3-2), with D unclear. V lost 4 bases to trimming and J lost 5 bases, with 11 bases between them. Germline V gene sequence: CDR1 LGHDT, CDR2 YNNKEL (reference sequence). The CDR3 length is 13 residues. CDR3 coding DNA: TGTGCCAGCAGCCCCGGCCAGACTTATGGCTACACCTTC. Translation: CASSPGQTYGYTF.

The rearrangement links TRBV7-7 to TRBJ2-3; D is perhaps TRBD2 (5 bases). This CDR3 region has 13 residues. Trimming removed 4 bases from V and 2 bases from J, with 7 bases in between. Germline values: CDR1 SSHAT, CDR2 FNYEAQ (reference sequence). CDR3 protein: CASSWEPTDTQYF. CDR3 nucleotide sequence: TGTGCCAGCAGCTGGGAGCCCACAGATACGCAGTATTTT.

CDR3 in amino acids: CASSPLLLGRLSDNEQFF. The DNA of the CDR3 is TGTGCCAGCAGCCCACTGTTATTAGGGAGGCTTTCCGACAATGAGCAGTTCTTC. The chain joins TRBV11-2 to TRBJ2-1; D is perhaps TRBD2 (6 bases). The V and J ends lost 5 bases and 5 bases respectively, with 25 bases between them. Germline CDR1 and CDR2: SGHAT and FQNNGV. The CDR3 is 18 amino acids.

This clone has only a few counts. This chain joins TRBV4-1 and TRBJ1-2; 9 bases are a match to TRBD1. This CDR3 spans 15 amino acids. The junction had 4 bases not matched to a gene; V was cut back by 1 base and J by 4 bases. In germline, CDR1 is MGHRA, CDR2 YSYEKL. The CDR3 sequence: CASSQVPDRGYGYTF. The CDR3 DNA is TGCGCCAGCAGCCAAGTCCCGGACAGGGGCTATGGCTACACCTTC.

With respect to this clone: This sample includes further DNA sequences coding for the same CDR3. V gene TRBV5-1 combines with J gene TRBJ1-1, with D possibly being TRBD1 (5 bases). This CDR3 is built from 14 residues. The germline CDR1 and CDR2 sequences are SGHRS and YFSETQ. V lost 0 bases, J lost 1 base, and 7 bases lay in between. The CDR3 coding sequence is TGCGCCAGCAGCTTGGCGGGGGGGAACACTGAAGCTTTCTTT. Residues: CASSLAGGNTEAFF.

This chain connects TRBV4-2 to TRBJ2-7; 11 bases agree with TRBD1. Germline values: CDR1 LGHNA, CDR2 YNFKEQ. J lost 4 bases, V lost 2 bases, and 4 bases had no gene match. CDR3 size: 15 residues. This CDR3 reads CASSQRTGGDYEQYF. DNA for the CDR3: TGTGCCAGCAGCCAAAGGACAGGGGGCGATTACGAGCAGTACTTC.

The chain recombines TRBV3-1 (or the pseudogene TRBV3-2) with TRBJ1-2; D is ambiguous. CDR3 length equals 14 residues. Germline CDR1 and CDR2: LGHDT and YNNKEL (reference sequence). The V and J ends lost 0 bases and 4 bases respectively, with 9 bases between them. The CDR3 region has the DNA TGTGCCAGCAGCCAAGAAACCGGTATCTATGGCTACACCTTC. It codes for CASSQETGIYGYTF.

Here the CDR3 reads CASSLNRAGEQYF. CDR3 nucleotide sequence: TGTGCCAGCAGCTTGAACAGGGCTGGCGAGCAGTACTTC. The chain couples TRBV5-4 to TRBJ2-7; D is possibly TRBD1 (6 bases). Trimming cost V 1 base and J 6 bases, with 11 bases left between them. Germline CDR1 reads SGHNT; CDR2 reads YYREEE (reference sequence). The CDR3 runs 13 residues.

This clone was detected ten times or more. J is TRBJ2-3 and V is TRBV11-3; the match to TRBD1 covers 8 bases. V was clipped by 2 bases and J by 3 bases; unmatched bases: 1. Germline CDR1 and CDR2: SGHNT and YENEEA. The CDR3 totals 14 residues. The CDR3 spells CASSLQGATDTQYF. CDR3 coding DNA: TGTGCCAGCAGCTTACAGGGGGCTACAGATACGCAGTATTTT.

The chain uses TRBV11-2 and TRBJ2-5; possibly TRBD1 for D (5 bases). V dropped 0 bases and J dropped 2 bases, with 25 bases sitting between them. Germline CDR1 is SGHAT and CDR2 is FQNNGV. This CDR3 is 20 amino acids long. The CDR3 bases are TGTGCCAGCAGCTTAGAGCGCTGGGGCCCGGGCACCGTCCTTCAAGAGACCCAGTACTTC. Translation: CASSLERWGPGTVLQETQYF.

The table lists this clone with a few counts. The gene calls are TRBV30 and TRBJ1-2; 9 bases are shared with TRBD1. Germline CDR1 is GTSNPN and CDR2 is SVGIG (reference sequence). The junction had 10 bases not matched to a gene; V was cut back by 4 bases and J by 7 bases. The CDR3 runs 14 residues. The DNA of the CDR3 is TGTGCCTGGACTGATCTAGTGACAGGGGGTGGCTACACCTTC. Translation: CAWTDLVTGGGYTF.

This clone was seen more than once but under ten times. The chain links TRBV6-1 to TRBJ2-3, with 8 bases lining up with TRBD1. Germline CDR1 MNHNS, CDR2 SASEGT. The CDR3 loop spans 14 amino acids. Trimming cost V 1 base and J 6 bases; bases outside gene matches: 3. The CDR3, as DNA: TGTGCCAGCAGTGAAGGACAGGGGAGGGATACGCAGTATTTT. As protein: CASSEGQGRDTQYF.

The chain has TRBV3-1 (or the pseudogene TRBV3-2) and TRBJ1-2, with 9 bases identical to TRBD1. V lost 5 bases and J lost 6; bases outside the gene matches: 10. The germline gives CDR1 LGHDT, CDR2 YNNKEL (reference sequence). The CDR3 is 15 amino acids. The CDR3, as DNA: TGTGCCAGCAGCGAGCCGGGACAGGGAAGAAATGGCTACACCTTC. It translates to CASSEPGQGRNGYTF.

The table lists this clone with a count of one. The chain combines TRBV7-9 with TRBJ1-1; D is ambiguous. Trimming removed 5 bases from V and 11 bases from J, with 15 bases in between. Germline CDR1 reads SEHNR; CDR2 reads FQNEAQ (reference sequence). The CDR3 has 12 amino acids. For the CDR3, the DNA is TGTGCCAGCAGCCAGGACTTGGGTCGGGCTTTCTTT. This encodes CASSQDLGRAFF.

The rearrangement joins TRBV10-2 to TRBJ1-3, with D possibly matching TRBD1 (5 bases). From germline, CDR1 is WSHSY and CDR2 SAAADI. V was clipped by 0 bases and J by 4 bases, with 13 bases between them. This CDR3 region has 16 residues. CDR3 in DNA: TGCGCCAGCAGTGAGTCGATCTGGGGGGACGGAAACACCATATATTTT. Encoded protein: CASSESIWGDGNTIYF.

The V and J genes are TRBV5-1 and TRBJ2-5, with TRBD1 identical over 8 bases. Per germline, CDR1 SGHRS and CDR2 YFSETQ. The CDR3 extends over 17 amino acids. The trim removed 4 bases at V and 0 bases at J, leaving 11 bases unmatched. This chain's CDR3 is CASSPLDRGFNQETQYF. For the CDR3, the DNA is TGCGCCAGCAGCCCTCTAGACAGGGGATTCAACCAAGAGACCCAGTACTTC.

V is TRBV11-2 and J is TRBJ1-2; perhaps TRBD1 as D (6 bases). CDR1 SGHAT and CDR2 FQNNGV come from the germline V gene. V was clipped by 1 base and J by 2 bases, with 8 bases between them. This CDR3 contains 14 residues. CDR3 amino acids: CASSLVQGNYGYTF. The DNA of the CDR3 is TGTGCCAGCAGCTTAGTACAGGGCAACTATGGCTACACCTTC.

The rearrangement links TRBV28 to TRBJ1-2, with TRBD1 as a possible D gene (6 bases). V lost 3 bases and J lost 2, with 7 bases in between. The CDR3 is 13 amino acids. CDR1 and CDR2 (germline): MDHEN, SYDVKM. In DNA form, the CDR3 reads TGTGCCAGCAGTTTCCAGGGGAACTATGGCTACACCTTC. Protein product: CASSFQGNYGYTF.

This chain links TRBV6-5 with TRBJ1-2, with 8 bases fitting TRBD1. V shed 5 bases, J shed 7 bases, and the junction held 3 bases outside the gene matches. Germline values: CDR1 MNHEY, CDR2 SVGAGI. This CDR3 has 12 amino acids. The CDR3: CASSKQGGGYTF. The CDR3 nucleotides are TGTGCCAGCAGTAAACAGGGGGGTGGCTACACCTTC.

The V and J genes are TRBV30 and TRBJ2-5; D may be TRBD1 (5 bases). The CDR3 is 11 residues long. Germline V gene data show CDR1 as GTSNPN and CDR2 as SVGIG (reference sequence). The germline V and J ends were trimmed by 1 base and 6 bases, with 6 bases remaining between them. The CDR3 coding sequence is TGTGCCTGGAGTGCGGACAAGACCCAGTACTTC. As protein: CAWSADKTQYF.

CDR3 coding DNA: TGCGCCAGCAGCTATATACCCGGGGAAGCTGAATCCTACGAGCAGTACTTC. Translated: CASSYIPGEAESYEQYF. This chain links TRBV5-1 with TRBJ2-7; D might be TRBD2 (5 bases). The CDR3 is 17 amino acids. V shed 3 bases and J shed 1 base, with 20 bases lying between them. Germline V gene sequence: CDR1 SGHRS, CDR2 YFSETQ.

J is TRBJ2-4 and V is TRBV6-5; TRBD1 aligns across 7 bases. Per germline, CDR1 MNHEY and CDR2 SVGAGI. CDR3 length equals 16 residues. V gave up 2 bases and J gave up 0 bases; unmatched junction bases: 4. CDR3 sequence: CASSYRRTGAKNIQYF. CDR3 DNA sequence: TGTGCCAGCAGTTACCGGAGGACAGGAGCCAAAAACATTCAGTACTTC.

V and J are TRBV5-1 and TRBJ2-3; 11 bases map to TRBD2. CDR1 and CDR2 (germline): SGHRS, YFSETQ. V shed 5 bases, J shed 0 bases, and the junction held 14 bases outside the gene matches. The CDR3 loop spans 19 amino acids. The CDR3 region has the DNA TGCGCCAGCAGTCCCGGGCTAGCGGGGGGCCGTGCTAGCACAGATACGCAGTATTTT. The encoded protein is CASSPGLAGGRASTDTQYF.

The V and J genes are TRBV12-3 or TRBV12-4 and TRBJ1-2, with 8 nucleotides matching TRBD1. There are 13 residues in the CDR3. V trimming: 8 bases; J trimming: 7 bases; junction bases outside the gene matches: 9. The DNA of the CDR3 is TGTGCCAGCGGATTGGACAGGGCGGGTGGCTACACCTTC. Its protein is CASGLDRAGGYTF.